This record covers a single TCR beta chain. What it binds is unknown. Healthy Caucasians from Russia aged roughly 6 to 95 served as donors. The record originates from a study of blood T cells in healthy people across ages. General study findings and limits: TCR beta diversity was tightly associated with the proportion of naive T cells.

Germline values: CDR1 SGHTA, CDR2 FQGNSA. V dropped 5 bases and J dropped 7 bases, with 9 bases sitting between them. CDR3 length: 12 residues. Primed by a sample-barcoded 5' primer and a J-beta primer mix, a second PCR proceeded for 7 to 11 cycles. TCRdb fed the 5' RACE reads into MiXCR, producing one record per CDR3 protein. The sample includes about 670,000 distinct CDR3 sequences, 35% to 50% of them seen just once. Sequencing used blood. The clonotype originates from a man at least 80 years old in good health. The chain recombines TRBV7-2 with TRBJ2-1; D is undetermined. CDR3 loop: CASSLTTNEQFF. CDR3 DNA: TGTGCCAGCAGCCTCACAACTAATGAGCAGTTCTTC.